This record concerns one T cell receptor beta chain sequence. This record comes from a study of T cell responses to AZD1222 COVID-19 vaccine. Clones were sequenced by immunoSEQ multiplex PCR, and TCRdb holds only the in-frame ones, with some missing. The sample comprises around 160,000 clones, around 93% of which are singletons, and about 1.9% rests with the top ten. Trimming cost V 0 bases and J 1 base, with 28 bases left between them. CDR3 length equals 22 residues. CDR1 and CDR2 (germline): LGHNT, FRNRAP. Material: peripheral blood, obtained on day 0 of AZD1222 vaccination. The chain combines TRBV12-5 with TRBJ2-1, with D possibly being TRBD2 (5 bases). The TCR was taken from an adult in good health. CDR3 sequence (DNA): TGTGCTAGTGGTTTGGTCAGACTCGCGTTGGGGTGGGGTAGGGAGTCCTACAATGAGCAGTTCTTC. It codes for CASGLVRLALGWGRESYNEQFF.